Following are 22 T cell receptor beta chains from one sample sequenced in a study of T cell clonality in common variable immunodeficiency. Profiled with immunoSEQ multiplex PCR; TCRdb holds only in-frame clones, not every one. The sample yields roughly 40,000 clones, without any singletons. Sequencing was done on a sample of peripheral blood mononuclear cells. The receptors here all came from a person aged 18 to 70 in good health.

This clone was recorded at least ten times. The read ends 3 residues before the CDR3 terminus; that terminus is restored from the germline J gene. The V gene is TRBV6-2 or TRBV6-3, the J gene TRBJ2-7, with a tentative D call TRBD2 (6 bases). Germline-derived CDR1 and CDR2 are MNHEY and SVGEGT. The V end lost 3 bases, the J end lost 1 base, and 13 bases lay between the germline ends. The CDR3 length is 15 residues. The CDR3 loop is CASSYSGGVSYEQYF. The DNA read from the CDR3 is TGTGCCAGCAGTTATTCGGGCGGGGTATCCTACGAG.

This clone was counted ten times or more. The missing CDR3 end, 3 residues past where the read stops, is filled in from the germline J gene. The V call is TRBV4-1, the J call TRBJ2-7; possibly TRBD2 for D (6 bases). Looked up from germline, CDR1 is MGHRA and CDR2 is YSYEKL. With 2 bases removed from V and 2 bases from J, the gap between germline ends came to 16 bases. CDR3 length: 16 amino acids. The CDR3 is CASSQLPGLSTYEQYF. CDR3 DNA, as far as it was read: TGCGCCAGCAGCCAACTTCCGGGACTCTCGACCTACGAG.

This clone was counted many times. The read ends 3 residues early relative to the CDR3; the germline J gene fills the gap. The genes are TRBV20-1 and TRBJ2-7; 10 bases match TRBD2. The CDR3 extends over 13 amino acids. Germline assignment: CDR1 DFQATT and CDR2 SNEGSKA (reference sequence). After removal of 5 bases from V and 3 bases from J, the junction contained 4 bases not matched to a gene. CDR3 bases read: TGCAGTGCTGCCGGGACTAGCGTCTACGAG. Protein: CSAAGTSVYE. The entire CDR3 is CSAAGTSVYEQYF.

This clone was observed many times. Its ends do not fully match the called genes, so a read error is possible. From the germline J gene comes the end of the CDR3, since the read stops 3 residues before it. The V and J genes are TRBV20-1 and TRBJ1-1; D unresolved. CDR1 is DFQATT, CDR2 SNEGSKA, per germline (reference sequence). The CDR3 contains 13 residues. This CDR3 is CSVRRGLNTEAFF. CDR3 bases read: TGCAGTGTTAGAAGAGGTCTGAACACTGAA.

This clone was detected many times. CDR3 bases read: TGCAGCGTTGAGAATGTAGGCGGCGGGGAGACC. Translating gives CSVENVGGGET. In full, the CDR3 is CSVENVGGGETQYF. The chain recombines TRBV29-1 with TRBJ2-5; possibly TRBD2 for D (5 bases). The CDR3 is cut off 3 residues early in the read; its end comes from the germline J gene. Germline CDR1 and CDR2: SQVTM and ANQGSEA. V dropped 3 bases and J dropped 5 bases, with 16 bases sitting between them. This CDR3 is built from 14 residues.

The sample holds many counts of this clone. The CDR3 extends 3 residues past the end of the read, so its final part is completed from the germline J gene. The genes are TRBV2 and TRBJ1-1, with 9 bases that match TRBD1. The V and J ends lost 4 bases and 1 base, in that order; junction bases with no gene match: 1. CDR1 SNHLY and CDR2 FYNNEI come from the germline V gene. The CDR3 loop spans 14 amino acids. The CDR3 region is CASSVGQGNTEAFF. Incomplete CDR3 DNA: TGTGCCAGCAGTGTGGGACAGGGGAACACTGAA.

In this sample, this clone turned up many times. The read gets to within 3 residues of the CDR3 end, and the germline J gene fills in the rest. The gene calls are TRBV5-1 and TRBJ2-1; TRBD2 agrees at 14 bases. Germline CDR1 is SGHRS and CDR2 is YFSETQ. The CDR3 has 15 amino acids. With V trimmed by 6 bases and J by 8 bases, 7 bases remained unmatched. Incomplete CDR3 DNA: TGCGCCAGCACCAGACTAGCGGGGGGGAGCGATGAG. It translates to CASTRLAGGSDE. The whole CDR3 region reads CASTRLAGGSDEQFF. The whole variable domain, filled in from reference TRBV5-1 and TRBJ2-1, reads KAGVTQTPRYLIKTRGQQVTLSCSPISGHRSVSWYQQTPGQGLQFLFEYFSETQRNKGNFPGRFSGRQFSNSRSEMNVSTLELGDSALYLCASTRLAGGSDEQFFGPGTRLTVL.

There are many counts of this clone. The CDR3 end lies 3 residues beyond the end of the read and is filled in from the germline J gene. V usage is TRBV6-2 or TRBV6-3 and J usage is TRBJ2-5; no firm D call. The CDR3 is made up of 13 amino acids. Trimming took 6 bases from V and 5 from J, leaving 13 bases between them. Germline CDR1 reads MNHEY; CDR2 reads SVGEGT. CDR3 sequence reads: CASSARPRETQYF. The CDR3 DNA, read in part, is TGTGCCAGCAGCGCTCGTCCCAGGGAGACC.

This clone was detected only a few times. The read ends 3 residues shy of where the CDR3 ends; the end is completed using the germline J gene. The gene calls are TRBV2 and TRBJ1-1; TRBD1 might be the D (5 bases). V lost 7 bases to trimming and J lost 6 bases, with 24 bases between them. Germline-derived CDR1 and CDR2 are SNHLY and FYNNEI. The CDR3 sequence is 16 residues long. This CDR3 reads CASIKEFLDSSAEAFF. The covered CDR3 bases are TGTGCCAGCATTAAGGAGTTCCTAGACAGTTCGGCTGAA. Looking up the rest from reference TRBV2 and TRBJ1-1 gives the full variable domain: EPEVTQTPSHQVTQMGQEVILRCVPISNHLYFYWYRQILGQKVEFLVSFYNNEISEKSEIFDDQFSVERPDGSNFTLKIRSTKLEDSAMYFCASIKEFLDSSAEAFFGQGTRLTVV.

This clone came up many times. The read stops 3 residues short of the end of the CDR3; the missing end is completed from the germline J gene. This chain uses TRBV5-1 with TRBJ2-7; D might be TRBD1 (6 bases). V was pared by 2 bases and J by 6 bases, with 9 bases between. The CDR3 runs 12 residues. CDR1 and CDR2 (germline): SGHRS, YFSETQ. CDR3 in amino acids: CASSLEGVEQYF. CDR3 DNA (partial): TGCGCCAGCAGCTTAGAGGGGGTCGAG. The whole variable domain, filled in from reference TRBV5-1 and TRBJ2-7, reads KAGVTQTPRYLIKTRGQQVTLSCSPISGHRSVSWYQQTPGQGLQFLFEYFSETQRNKGNFPGRFSGRQFSNSRSEMNVSTLELGDSALYLCASSLEGVEQYFGPGTRLTVT.

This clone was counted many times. The sequenced part of the CDR3 DNA is TGTGCCAGTACGGTGGGCGGGGAGACC. Protein sequence: CASTVGGET. The entire CDR3 is CASTVGGETQYF. V usage is TRBV12-3 or TRBV12-4 and J usage is TRBJ2-5, with a weak D call TRBD2 (5 bases). The DNA ends 3 residues before the CDR3 does, and the rest of the CDR3 is filled in from the germline J gene. V lost 9 bases and J lost 5, with 13 bases in between. The CDR3 is made up of 12 amino acids.

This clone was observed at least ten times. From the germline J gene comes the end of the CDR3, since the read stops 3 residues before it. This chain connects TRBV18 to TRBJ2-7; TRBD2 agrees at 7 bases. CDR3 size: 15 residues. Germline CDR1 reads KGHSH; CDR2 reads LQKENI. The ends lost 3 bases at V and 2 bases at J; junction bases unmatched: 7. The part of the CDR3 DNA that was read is TGTGCCAGCTCACCTGGGAGCGGGGTTCCCTACGAG. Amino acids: CASSPGSGVPYE. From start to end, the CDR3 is CASSPGSGVPYEQYF.

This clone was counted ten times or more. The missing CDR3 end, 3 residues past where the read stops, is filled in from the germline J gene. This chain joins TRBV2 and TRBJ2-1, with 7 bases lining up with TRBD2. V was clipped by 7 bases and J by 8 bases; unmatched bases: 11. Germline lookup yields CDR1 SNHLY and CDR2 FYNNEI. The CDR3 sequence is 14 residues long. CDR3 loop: CASMFGGSVDEQFF. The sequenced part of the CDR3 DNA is TGTGCCAGCATGTTTGGCGGGAGTGTTGATGAG.

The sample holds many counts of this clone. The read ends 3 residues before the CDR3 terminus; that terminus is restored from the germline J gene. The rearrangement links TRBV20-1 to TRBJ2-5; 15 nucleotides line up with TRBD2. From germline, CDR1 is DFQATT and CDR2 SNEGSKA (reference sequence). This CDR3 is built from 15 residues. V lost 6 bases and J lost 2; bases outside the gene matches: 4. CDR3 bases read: TGCAGTGCCCGGACTAGCGGGAGGGTACAAGAGACC. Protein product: CSARTSGRVQET. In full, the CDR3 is CSARTSGRVQETQYF.

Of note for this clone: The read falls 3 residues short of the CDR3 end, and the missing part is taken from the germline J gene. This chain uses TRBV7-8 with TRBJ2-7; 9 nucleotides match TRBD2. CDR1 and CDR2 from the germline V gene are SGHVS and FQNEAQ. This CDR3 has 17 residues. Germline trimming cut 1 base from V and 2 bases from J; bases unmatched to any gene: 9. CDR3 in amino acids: CASSLVGLAHPTYEQYF. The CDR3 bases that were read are TGTGCCAGCAGCTTAGTGGGACTAGCACACCCAACCTACGAG.

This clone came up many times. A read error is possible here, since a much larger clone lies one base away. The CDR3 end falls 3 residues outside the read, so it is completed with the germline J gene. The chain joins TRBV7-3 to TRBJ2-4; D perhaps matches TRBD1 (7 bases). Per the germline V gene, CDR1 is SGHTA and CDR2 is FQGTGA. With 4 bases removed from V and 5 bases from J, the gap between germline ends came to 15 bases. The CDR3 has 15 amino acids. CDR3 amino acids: CASSSGGGGENIQYF. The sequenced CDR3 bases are TGTGCCAGCAGCTCAGGGGGAGGAGGCGAAAACATT.

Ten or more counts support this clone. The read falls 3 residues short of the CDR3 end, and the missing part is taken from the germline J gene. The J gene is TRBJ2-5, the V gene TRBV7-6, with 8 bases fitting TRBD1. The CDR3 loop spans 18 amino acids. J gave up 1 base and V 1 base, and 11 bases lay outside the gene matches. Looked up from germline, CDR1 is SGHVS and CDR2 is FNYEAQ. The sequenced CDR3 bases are TGTGCCAGCAGCTTAGGGACAGGGAACCAACTCATCCAAGAGACC. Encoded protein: CASSLGTGNQLIQET. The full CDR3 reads CASSLGTGNQLIQETQYF.

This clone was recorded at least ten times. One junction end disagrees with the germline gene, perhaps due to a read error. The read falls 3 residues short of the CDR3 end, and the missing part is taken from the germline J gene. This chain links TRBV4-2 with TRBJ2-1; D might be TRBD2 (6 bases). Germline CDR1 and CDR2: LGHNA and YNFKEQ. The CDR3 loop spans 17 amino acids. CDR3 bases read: TGCGCCAGCAGCCAAGATGCGGTAGCGGCATACTACAATGAG. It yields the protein CASSQDAVAAYYNE. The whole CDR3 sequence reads CASSQDAVAAYYNEQFF.

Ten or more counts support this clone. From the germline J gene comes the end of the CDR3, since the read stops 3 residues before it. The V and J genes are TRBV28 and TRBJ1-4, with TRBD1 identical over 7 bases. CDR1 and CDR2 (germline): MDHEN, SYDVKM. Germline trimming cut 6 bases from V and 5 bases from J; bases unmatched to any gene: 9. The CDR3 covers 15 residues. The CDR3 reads CASRRKGANNEKLFF. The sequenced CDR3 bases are TGTGCCAGCAGACGAAAGGGGGCGAACAATGAAAAA. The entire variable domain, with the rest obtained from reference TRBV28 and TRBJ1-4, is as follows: DVKVTQSSRYLVKRTGEKVFLECVQDMDHENMFWYRQDPGLGLRLIYFSYDVKMKEKGDIPEGYSVSREKKERFSLILESASTNQTSMYLCASRRKGANNEKLFFGSGTQLSVL.

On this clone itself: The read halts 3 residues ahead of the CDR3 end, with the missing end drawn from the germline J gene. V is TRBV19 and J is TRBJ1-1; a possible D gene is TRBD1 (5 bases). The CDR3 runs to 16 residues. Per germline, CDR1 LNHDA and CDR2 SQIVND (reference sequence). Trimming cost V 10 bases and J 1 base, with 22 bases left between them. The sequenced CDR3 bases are TGTGCCACCCGTCGGGCATCGCAAGGGGCGAACACTGAA. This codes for CATRRASQGANTE. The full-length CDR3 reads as CATRRASQGANTEAFF.

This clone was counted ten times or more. The covered CDR3 bases are TGTGCCAGCTCACCGGGAGTGGACAGGGCCTATGGC. Residues: CASSPGVDRAYG. The CDR3, in full, reads CASSPGVDRAYGYTF. This chain links TRBV18 with TRBJ1-2; 8 bases are a match to TRBD1. The CDR3 extends 3 residues past the end of the read, so its final part is completed from the germline J gene. Germline V gene sequence: CDR1 KGHSH, CDR2 LQKENI. Trimming cost V 3 bases and J 4 bases; bases outside gene matches: 7. The CDR3 length is 15 residues.

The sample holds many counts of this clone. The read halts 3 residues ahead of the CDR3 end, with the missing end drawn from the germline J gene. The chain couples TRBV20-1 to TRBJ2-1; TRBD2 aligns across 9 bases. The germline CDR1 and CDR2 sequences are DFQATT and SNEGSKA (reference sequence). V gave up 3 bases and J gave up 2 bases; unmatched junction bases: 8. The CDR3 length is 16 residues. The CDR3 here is CSASGAGGPPYNEQFF. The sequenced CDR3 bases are TGCAGTGCTAGCGGTGCGGGAGGGCCCCCCTACAATGAG.